The 25 T cell receptor beta chains presented below share a single source sample, sequenced in a study of T cells after posttransplantation cyclophosphamide. The naive gate required viable CD3+CD4+ or CD3+CD8+ cells with CCR7+CD45RA+CD45RO-CD95-CD27+CD28+ phenotype. Profiling relied on immunoSEQ multiplex PCR, and the TCRdb table lists in-frame clones only, not all of them. This table has 15,000 to 20,000 clones, approximately 94% appearing once. The material sequenced was naive CD4+ T cells sorted from blood. Every receptor here comes from a woman aged 50 to 65 in good health and a related stem cell transplant donor.

The V gene is TRBV27, the J gene TRBJ2-5; 14 bases are shared with TRBD2. The V gene's germline CDR1 is MNHEY and CDR2 SMNVEV (reference sequence). V dropped 10 bases and J dropped 5; count of bases not matched to a gene: 18. This CDR3 is 18 amino acids long. CDR3 bases: TGTGCCACCAGGACTAGCGGGAGGTTAATGGGGTTGGGGGAGACCCAGTACTTC. Its protein product is CATRTSGRLMGLGETQYF.

The chain links TRBV19 to TRBJ2-5, with 9 positions matching TRBD1. CDR1 and CDR2 (germline): LNHDA, SQIVND (reference sequence). The J segment lost 2 bases and the V segment lost 7 bases, leaving 5 bases of the junction unmatched. CDR3 size: 14 residues. The CDR3 region has the DNA TGTGCCAGTAACTACAGGGGGCGGCAAGAGACCCAGTACTTC. Translated, it gives CASNYRGRQETQYF.

The chain joins TRBV4-1 to TRBJ2-3; TRBD2 matches at 9 bases. After removal of 4 bases from V and 1 base from J, the junction contained 6 bases not matched to a gene. Germline V gene data show CDR1 as MGHRA and CDR2 as YSYEKL. CDR3 length: 16 residues. DNA for the CDR3: TGCGCCAGCAGCCTTGTAGCGGGAGCAGGCACAGATACGCAGTATTTT. It codes for CASSLVAGAGTDTQYF.

The chain couples TRBV19 to TRBJ1-5, with D perhaps matching TRBD1 (5 bases). Trimming took 3 bases from V and 5 from J, leaving 8 bases between them. Germline V gene sequence: CDR1 LNHDA, CDR2 SQIVND (reference sequence). The CDR3 is made up of 13 amino acids. This chain's CDR3 is CASSMGHYQPQHF. The CDR3 DNA reads as TGTGCCAGTAGTATGGGGCACTATCAGCCCCAGCATTTT.

This chain joins TRBV4-1 and TRBJ2-5, with D uncertain. This CDR3 is built from 14 residues. With 0 bases removed from V and 7 bases from J, the gap between germline ends came to 12 bases. CDR1 and CDR2 from the germline V gene are MGHRA and YSYEKL. CDR3 nucleotide sequence: TGCGCCAGCAGCCAAGATCGCAGGATGGGGACCCAGTACTTC. The encoded protein is CASSQDRRMGTQYF.

The V and J genes are TRBV25-1 and TRBJ2-5; D possibly corresponds to TRBD1 (8 bases). Trimming shortened V by 0 bases and J by 3 bases, and 17 bases separated the two germline ends. From germline, CDR1 is MGHDK and CDR2 SYGVNS. The CDR3 runs to 17 residues. For the CDR3, the DNA is TGTGCCAGCAGTGAATACGATACAGGGGGGGAGGAAGAGACCCAGTACTTC. It is translated as CASSEYDTGGEEETQYF. The variable domain in full, completed from reference TRBV25-1 and TRBJ2-5, reads EADIYQTPRYLVIGTGKKITLECSQTMGHDKMYWYQQDPGMELHLIHYSYGVNSTEKGDLSSESTVSRIRTEHFPLTLESARPSHTSQYLCASSEYDTGGEEETQYFGPGTRLLVL.

The V and J genes are TRBV5-4 and TRBJ1-1, with D perhaps TRBD1 (5 bases). Germline CDR1 SGHNT, CDR2 YYREEE (reference sequence). CDR3 length equals 15 residues. V was cut by 0 bases and J by 5 bases, with 14 bases left in between. As DNA, the CDR3 is TGTGCCAGCAGCTTGGGGGGCAGGGTCGGTACTGAAGCTTTCTTT. It encodes CASSLGGRVGTEAFF.

This rearrangement joins TRBV5-1 to TRBJ2-5; TRBD1 matches 10 bases. The trim removed 3 bases at V and 3 bases at J, leaving 2 bases unmatched. The CDR3 is 14 residues long. The germline V gene has CDR1 SGHRS and CDR2 YFSETQ. CDR3 residues: CASSWGQGKETQYF. DNA of the CDR3: TGCGCCAGCAGCTGGGGACAGGGGAAAGAGACCCAGTACTTC.

This chain connects TRBV28 to TRBJ2-7; 9 positions agree with TRBD2. From germline, CDR1 is MDHEN and CDR2 SYDVKM. The CDR3 has 17 residues. J lost 5 bases, V lost 2 bases, and 13 bases had no gene match. CDR3 nucleotides: TGTGCCAGCAGTTTACTTAGCTTGGTAGCGGGAGCCGACGAGCAGTACTTC. This encodes CASSLLSLVAGADEQYF.

This chain connects TRBV11-2 to TRBJ2-3; 7 nucleotides match TRBD2. The CDR3 is 14 residues long. The germline gives CDR1 SGHAT, CDR2 FQNNGV. After removal of 6 bases from V and 8 bases from J, the junction contained 11 bases not matched to a gene. CDR3 bases: TGTGCCAGCAGGATTAGCGGGCGAGGAGCTACGCAGTATTTT. Translation: CASRISGRGATQYF.

This chain connects TRBV5-4 to TRBJ1-2; 7 nucleotides agree with TRBD1. CDR3 length: 15 residues. Unmatched junction bases numbered 9, after V lost 3 bases and J lost 4 bases. Germline V gene lookup returns CDR1 SGHNT and CDR2 YYREEE (reference sequence). The CDR3 DNA reads as TGTGCCAGCAGCTCTTCGACAGGGAATAGCTATGGCTACACCTTC. Translated, it gives CASSSSTGNSYGYTF.

This rearrangement joins TRBV28 to TRBJ2-7; a weak D match, TRBD1 (5 bases). Looked up from germline, CDR1 is MDHEN and CDR2 is SYDVKM. The V gene lost 3 bases and the J gene lost 6 bases, with 9 bases spanning the gap. The CDR3 consists of 12 residues. CDR3 loop: CASSFARVEQYF. The CDR3 nucleotides read TGTGCCAGCAGTTTTGCCAGGGTCGAGCAGTACTTC.

The rearrangement joins TRBV4-2 to TRBJ1-2; 10 bases fit TRBD1. The J segment lost 2 bases and the V segment lost 1 base, leaving 1 base of the junction unmatched. Germline CDR1 and CDR2: LGHNA and YNFKEQ. The CDR3 length is 15 residues. The CDR3, as DNA: TGTGCCAGCAGCCAAGGGACAGGGGGGAACTATGGCTACACCTTC. Its protein is CASSQGTGGNYGYTF.

The rearrangement uses TRBV27 and TRBJ2-3; no reliable D call. Trimming removed 4 bases at V and 0 bases at J, with 14 bases between. The CDR3 is 16 residues long. From germline, CDR1 is MNHEY and CDR2 SMNVEV (reference sequence). The CDR3 DNA is TGTGCCAGCAGTTCCCGGGTCGCCTTTAGCACAGATACGCAGTATTTT. This encodes CASSSRVAFSTDTQYF.

This clone was seen only once. Written as DNA, the CDR3 is TGTGCCAGCAGTGGGGAGTACAACAATGAGCAGTTCTTC. Amino acids: CASSGEYNNEQFF. The genes are TRBV6-5 and TRBJ2-1, with D tentatively TRBD2 (5 bases). The CDR3 has 13 residues. V was clipped by 5 bases and J by 5 bases, with 10 bases between them. CDR1 MNHEY and CDR2 SVGAGI come from the germline V gene.

The V and J genes are TRBV21-1 and TRBJ1-2. TRBV21-1 is classified as a pseudogene. The CDR3 runs 12 residues. Written as DNA, the CDR3 is TGTGCCAGCCTCTCGGGGGTCTATGGCTACACCTTC. Its translation: CASLSGVYGYTF.

The chain recombines TRBV28 with TRBJ2-7, with TRBD2 matching 11 bases. V lost 7 bases, J lost 2 bases, and 1 base stayed unmatched. Per germline, CDR1 MDHEN and CDR2 SYDVKM. This CDR3 spans 13 amino acids. The chain's CDR3 is CASMGLAAYEQYF. CDR3 DNA: TGTGCCAGCATGGGACTAGCGGCCTACGAGCAGTACTTC. The entire variable domain, with the rest obtained from reference TRBV28 and TRBJ2-7, is as follows: DVKVTQSSRYLVKRTGEKVFLECVQDMDHENMFWYRQDPGLGLRLIYFSYDVKMKEKGDIPEGYSVSREKKERFSLILESASTNQTSMYLCASMGLAAYEQYFGPGTRLTVT.

This chain uses TRBV11-3 with TRBJ2-3; no definite D call. Trimming left V 5 bases short and J 6 bases short, with 12 bases between. The CDR3 consists of 13 residues. Germline CDR1 is SGHNT and CDR2 is YENEEA. CDR3 nucleotides: TGTGCCAGCAGCAGGATAGCCTGGGATACGCAGTATTTT. Translated: CASSRIAWDTQYF.

The chain employs TRBV5-4 and TRBJ2-1, with 13 bases fitting TRBD2. Per the germline V gene, CDR1 is SGHNT and CDR2 is YYREEE (reference sequence). CDR3 length: 16 amino acids. V gave up 5 bases and J gave up 9 bases; unmatched junction bases: 11. The CDR3 region is CASSWTSGSRGVEQFF. Written as DNA, the CDR3 is TGTGCCAGCAGTTGGACTAGCGGGAGTCGGGGGGTTGAGCAGTTCTTC.

Comments on this clone: Additional DNA sequences in this sample encode the identical CDR3. V is TRBV5-1 and J is TRBJ2-2; tentatively, D is TRBD1 (6 bases). The CDR3 is 15 amino acids. V was clipped by 3 bases and J by 5 bases, with 14 bases between them. Germline assignment: CDR1 SGHRS and CDR2 YFSETQ. The CDR3 here is CASSSSGERTGELFF. The CDR3 coding sequence is TGCGCCAGCAGCTCCTCAGGGGAACGGACCGGGGAGCTGTTTTTT.

This rearrangement joins TRBV19 to TRBJ1-2; D uncertain. There are 14 residues in the CDR3. V was pared by 7 bases and J by 4 bases, with 16 bases between. Germline V lookup: CDR1 LNHDA, CDR2 SQIVND (reference sequence). The CDR3 spells CASTTLGEIYGYTF. In DNA form, the CDR3 reads TGTGCCAGTACCACGCTCGGGGAAATCTATGGCTACACCTTC.

The rearrangement uses TRBV10-2 and TRBJ1-3; D ambiguous. The germline CDR1 and CDR2 sequences are WSHSY and SAAADI. The CDR3 is 14 residues long. V was clipped by 7 bases and J by 2 bases, with 12 bases between them. CDR3 bases: TGCGCCAGCACTTTGACTGAGGCTGGAAACACCATATATTTT. Amino acid sequence: CASTLTEAGNTIYF.

The V and J genes are TRBV5-5 and TRBJ1-3; D not resolved. The CDR3 sequence is 14 residues long. Germline assignment: CDR1 SGHKS and CDR2 YYEKEE (reference sequence). The V and J ends lost 0 bases and 4 bases respectively, with 8 bases between them. DNA of the CDR3: TGTGCCAGCAGCTTGGAATCGGTGGGAAACACCATATATTTT. It is translated as CASSLESVGNTIYF.

The rearrangement joins TRBV2 to TRBJ2-1, with 12 bases identical to TRBD2. The trim removed 7 bases at V and 8 bases at J, leaving 9 bases unmatched. Germline V CDR1 and CDR2: SNHLY, FYNNEI. The CDR3 has 15 amino acids. The DNA for the CDR3 is TGTGCCAGCAACAGTCTAGCGGGAGGGCCGGATGAGCAGTTCTTC. This gives the protein CASNSLAGGPDEQFF.

V and J are TRBV9 and TRBJ2-2; TRBD1 matches 7 bases. Germline assignment: CDR1 SGDLS and CDR2 YYNGEE. V gave up 2 bases and J gave up 3 bases; unmatched junction bases: 4. The CDR3 loop spans 15 amino acids. The CDR3 nucleotides read TGTGCCAGCAGCGTCACAGGGGCGGACACCGGGGAGCTGTTTTTT. Translation gives CASSVTGADTGELFF.